What follows are 7 T cell receptor beta chains derived from one specimen sequenced in a study of human versus mouse CDR3 diversity and MHC coevolution. Produced via immunoSEQ multiplex PCR; TCRdb's table is partial and in-frame only. The sample shows about 73,000 clones, 80% to 95% of them seen only once. Sequences were obtained from naive CD4+ T cells from blood. Subset denoted: CD45RO-negative CD62L-positive naive CD4 T cells. Every receptor here comes from a person aged 25 to 75 in good health.

This chain uses TRBV5-8 with TRBJ2-7; the match to TRBD1 covers 7 bases. This CDR3 has 15 amino acids. The junction had 9 bases not matched to a gene; V was cut back by 3 bases and J by 3 bases. The germline gives CDR1 SGHTS, CDR2 YDEGEE. The CDR3 loop is CASSWGQQPNYEQYF. The CDR3 DNA sequence: TGTGCCAGCAGCTGGGGACAGCAACCCAACTACGAGCAGTACTTC.

The V and J genes are TRBV14 and TRBJ2-7; TRBD2 matches 11 bases. V was clipped by 2 bases and J by 3 bases; unmatched bases: 6. Germline assignment: CDR1 SGHDN and CDR2 FVKESK. This CDR3 is 16 amino acids long. The CDR3 DNA reads TGTGCCAGCAGCCAAACTAGCGGGAGACGTTACTACGAGCAGTACTTC. This gives the protein CASSQTSGRRYYEQYF.

This rearrangement joins TRBV7-9 to TRBJ2-2; 7 bases map to TRBD1. Per germline, CDR1 SEHNR and CDR2 FQNEAQ (reference sequence). The CDR3 is 17 residues long. The junction had 13 bases not matched to a gene; V was cut back by 6 bases and J by 3 bases. The CDR3 region is CASSSPRGGSDTGELFF. The CDR3 DNA reads TGTGCCAGCAGTTCGCCGAGAGGGGGCTCAGACACCGGGGAGCTGTTTTTT. Full variable domain (rest looked up from reference TRBV7-9 and TRBJ2-2): DTGVSQNPRHKITKRGQNVTFRCDPISEHNRLYWYRQTLGQGPEFLTYFQNEAQLEKSRLLSDRFSAERPKGSFSTLEIQRTEQGDSAMYLCASSSPRGGSDTGELFFGEGSRLTVL.

The gene calls are TRBV5-4 and TRBJ2-3; weak D call: TRBD2 (5 bases). CDR3 length equals 13 residues. Germline loops: CDR1 SGHNT, CDR2 YYREEE (reference sequence). The ends were cut back, 5 bases at V and 4 bases at J, with 11 bases in the middle. This CDR3 reads CASSRTGADTQYF. As DNA, the CDR3 is TGTGCCAGCAGTCGGACTGGGGCAGATACGCAGTATTTT. The variable domain in full, with the rest retrieved from reference TRBV5-4 and TRBJ2-3, is ETGVTQSPTHLIKTRGQQVTLRCSSQSGHNTVSWYQQALGQGPQFIFQYYREEENGRGNFPPRFSGLQFPNYSSELNVNALELDDSALYLCASSRTGADTQYFGPGTRLTVL.

V and J are TRBV19 and TRBJ2-3, with D perhaps matching TRBD2 (6 bases). CDR1 and CDR2 (germline): LNHDA, SQIVND (reference sequence). The CDR3 length is 14 residues. With 5 bases removed from V and 7 bases from J, the gap between germline ends came to 16 bases. CDR3 protein: CASSPRDSLYTQYF. The CDR3 DNA reads as TGTGCCAGTAGTCCCCGGGACTCCCTCTATACGCAGTATTTT.

V usage is TRBV5-1 and J usage is TRBJ2-3; D possibly corresponds to TRBD2 (6 bases). Trimming took off 2 bases at V and 2 bases at J, with 15 bases between the two ends. This CDR3 region has 16 residues. The germline CDR1 and CDR2 sequences are SGHRS and YFSETQ. CDR3 sequence: CASSFGDGTVTDTQYF. The CDR3 nucleotides read TGCGCCAGCAGCTTTGGGGACGGGACTGTCACAGATACGCAGTATTTT.

The rearrangement joins TRBV23-1 to TRBJ2-3, with D tentatively TRBD1 (6 bases). TRBV23-1 is reported as an ORF; its role is uncertain. The germline V and J ends were trimmed by 2 bases and 2 bases, with 11 bases remaining between them. This CDR3 is 15 amino acids long. CDR3 sequence reads: CASSQEQGATDTQYF. The CDR3 bases are TGCGCCAGCAGTCAAGAACAGGGTGCCACAGATACGCAGTATTTT.